This T cell receptor (beta chain) was found in a study of a mutant IDH1 vaccine in newly diagnosed glioma. Across the study: Scheduled for weeks 1, 3, 5, 7, 11, 15, 19 and 23, eight vaccinations were given to patients.

Germline V gene lookup returns CDR1 SEHNR and CDR2 FQNEAQ (reference sequence). The V end was cut by 5 bases, the J end by 2 bases, with 19 bases between. The CDR3 covers 17 residues. Specified time point: week 11, during vaccination. The vaccine gave 300 ug of a 20-mer mutant IDH1 peptide subcutaneously per dose. Newly diagnosed WHO grade 3 or 4 IDH1-mutant, ATRX-lost astrocytomas were identified in the donors. The protocol was immunoSEQ multiplex PCR, while the TCRdb copy is restricted to in-frame clones and leaves out a portion. Found here are about 22,000 clones, about 90% of them singletons; the top ten hold 5.7%. As regards this clone: Its antigen is not known.

The genes are TRBV7-9 and TRBJ2-1; D assignment may be TRBD1 or TRBD2 (5 bases each). This specimen consisted of PBMCs, obtained from a glioma patient whose treatment included an IDH1 peptide vaccine. The TCR sequence derives from a woman between 35 and 50 years old with glioma. CDR3 DNA sequence: TGTGCCAGCAGCCAGACCCGGGGCACAAAACCCTACAATGAGCAGTTCTTC. It translates to CASSQTRGTKPYNEQFF.